The 5 T cell receptor beta chains presented below share a single source sample, sequenced in a study of T-cell reconstitution after alpha-beta-depleted transplantation in children. Preparation of the TCRbeta library involved a method that used unique molecular identifiers. TCRdb re-called the PCR reads with MiXCR, one entry per CDR3 protein. The sample includes 600,000 or so distinct CDR3 sequences, roughly 23% of them seen just once. Sample: PBMCs, mostly from graft donor cells, taken 360 days after TCRalphabeta/CD19-depleted stem cell transplant. These receptors all stem from a boy younger than two who had a stem cell transplant for acute myeloid leukemia, so the T cells may come from the graft donor.

This clonotype appeared a few times. The gene calls are TRBV29-1 and TRBJ1-1, with TRBD1 as a possible D gene (6 bases). Trimming removed 6 bases from V and 1 base from J, with 9 bases in between. CDR3 length: 12 residues. The V gene's germline CDR1 is SQVTM and CDR2 ANQGSEA. For the CDR3, the DNA is TGCAGCGTCCTACAGGGGAACACTGAAGCTTTCTTT. Translated: CSVLQGNTEAFF.

There are many counts of this clonotype. The chain is built from TRBV10-3 and TRBJ1-1; D remains unclear. Germline CDR1 and CDR2: ENHRY and SYGVKD. The CDR3 extends over 13 amino acids. V was cut by 6 bases and J by 0 bases, with 8 bases left in between. CDR3 DNA sequence: TGTGCCATCAGGCCGGGCATGAACACTGAAGCTTTCTTT. Protein: CAIRPGMNTEAFF.

This clonotype showed up just a few times. The chain couples TRBV29-1 to TRBJ2-5; no firm D call. The germline V gene has CDR1 SQVTM and CDR2 ANQGSEA. The CDR3 contains 11 residues. Trimming pared 7 bases from V and 3 bases from J, leaving 9 bases between. DNA for the CDR3: TGCAGCGCCATCCCTAAAGAGACCCAGTACTTC. Translating gives CSAIPKETQYF.

Comments on this clonotype: The conserved closing phenylalanine or tryptophan is absent in this CDR3, likely reflecting a read error. The rearrangement joins TRBV7-8 to TRBJ1-4; no reliable D call. The CDR3 spans 14 residues. Trimming left V 1 base short and J 5 bases short, with 8 bases between. Germline V gene data show CDR1 as SGHVS and CDR2 as FQNEAQ. The CDR3 protein is CASSLDRPNEKLFC. CDR3 coding DNA: TGTGCCAGCAGCTTAGACAGACCAAATGAAAAACTGTTTTGT.

This clonotype has more than one count but fewer than ten. The chain has TRBV20-1 and TRBJ2-3; TRBD1 matches 8 bases. This CDR3 is 18 amino acids long. With 6 bases clipped from V and 1 base from J, the junction kept 18 bases outside the gene matches. Germline V gene lookup returns CDR1 DFQATT and CDR2 SNEGSKA (reference sequence). In DNA, the CDR3 is TGCAGTGCCCCGTCGGGCAGGGGGCATAGGATTGGCACAGATACGCAGTATTTT. This sequence encodes CSAPSGRGHRIGTDTQYF.